These 28 T cell receptor beta chains were sequenced from one sample in a study of T-cell reconstitution after alpha-beta-depleted transplantation in children. TCRbeta library preparation incorporated unique molecular identifiers. TCRdb recomputed calls from the PCR reads with MiXCR, one row per CDR3 protein. This table holds approximately 220,000 distinct CDR3 sequences, around a sixth found once. The specimen comprised PBMCs, mostly from graft donor cells, sampled 360 days after TCRalphabeta/CD19-depleted stem cell transplant. Receptors originate from a male patient between 2 and 15 years old who had a stem cell transplant for acute lymphoblastic leukemia, so the T cells may come from the graft donor.

This chain joins TRBV5-1 and TRBJ2-7, with TRBD1 matching over 8 bases. The junction had 6 bases not matched to a gene; V was cut back by 4 bases and J by 3 bases. Germline CDR1 is SGHRS and CDR2 is YFSETQ. The CDR3 has 14 residues. CDR3 protein: CASSTGQALYEQYF. CDR3 nucleotides: TGCGCCAGCAGCACGGGACAGGCTCTCTACGAGCAGTACTTC.

V usage is TRBV29-1 and J usage is TRBJ1-1, with D hard to call. The CDR3 is 12 amino acids. Germline CDR1 reads SQVTM; CDR2 reads ANQGSEA. The V end was cut by 2 bases, the J end by 4 bases, with 8 bases between. The CDR3 reads CSVERLGTEAFF. CDR3 bases: TGCAGCGTTGAAAGGTTGGGCACTGAAGCTTTCTTT.

This clonotype was seen a few times. DNA of the CDR3: TGTGCCACCAGTGATTTTCCGAACACCGGGGAGCTGTTTTTT. Translated, it gives CATSDFPNTGELFF. The chain employs TRBV24-1 and TRBJ2-2, with D unclear. The germline CDR1 and CDR2 sequences are KGHDR and SFDVKD. The CDR3 length is 14 residues. V dropped 1 base and J dropped 0 bases, with 2 bases sitting between them.

This clonotype has a handful of counts. The rearrangement links TRBV19 to TRBJ2-1; TRBD1 matches 9 bases. This CDR3 has 18 amino acids. The V segment lost 4 bases and the J segment 0 bases; nucleotides outside the gene matches: 10. The germline V gene encodes CDR1 LNHDA and CDR2 SQIVND (reference sequence). CDR3 protein: CASSKFTGGSYSYNEQFF. In nucleotides, the CDR3 is TGTGCCAGTAGTAAATTCACAGGGGGCTCTTACTCCTACAATGAGCAGTTCTTC.

This clonotype was found many times. This chain's CDR3 is CSARKRVVLAGGTDTQYF. As DNA, the CDR3 is TGCAGTGCTAGAAAGAGGGTCGTCCTAGCGGGGGGAACAGATACGCAGTATTTT. The chain couples TRBV20-1 to TRBJ2-3; 11 bases line up with TRBD2. Trimming removed 2 bases from V and 3 bases from J; junction bases left unmatched: 13. This CDR3 contains 18 residues. Germline V gene lookup returns CDR1 DFQATT and CDR2 SNEGSKA (reference sequence).

In this sample, this clonotype turned up a few times. The gene calls are TRBV20-1 and TRBJ2-1; 10 nucleotides align to TRBD2. The germline V gene encodes CDR1 DFQATT and CDR2 SNEGSKA (reference sequence). Trimming removed 3 bases from V and 5 bases from J; junction bases left unmatched: 7. This CDR3 region has 15 residues. The CDR3 DNA is TGCAGTGCTAGCGCCGGACTAGCGGTCCACAATGAGCAGTTCTTC. Its protein is CSASAGLAVHNEQFF.

V usage is TRBV12-3 or TRBV12-4 and J usage is TRBJ1-2; maybe TRBD1 (5 bases). This CDR3 is built from 14 residues. The V end was cut by 4 bases, the J end by 3 bases, with 12 bases between. The chain's CDR3 is CASSSTGTYYGYTF. The CDR3 nucleotides read TGTGCCAGCAGTTCAACCGGGACCTACTATGGCTACACCTTC.

V and J are TRBV2 and TRBJ2-1; 7 bases line up with TRBD2. Germline CDR1 and CDR2: SNHLY and FYNNEI. This CDR3 is 15 amino acids long. V trimming: 5 bases; J trimming: 0 bases; junction bases outside the gene matches: 4. The CDR3 reads CASSLAESSYNEQFF. The CDR3 DNA reads as TGTGCCAGCAGTCTAGCGGAAAGCTCCTACAATGAGCAGTTCTTC.

The V and J genes are TRBV29-1 and TRBJ2-3; 7 nucleotides align to TRBD1. CDR1 is SQVTM, CDR2 ANQGSEA, per germline. The CDR3 runs to 14 residues. V gave up 4 bases and J gave up 6 bases; unmatched junction bases: 10. The CDR3 loop reads CSVGKDRARDTQYF. The CDR3 DNA follows: TGCAGCGTTGGAAAAGACAGGGCAAGGGATACGCAGTATTTT.

The chain employs TRBV4-1 and TRBJ1-5; TRBD1 might be the D (6 bases). From germline, CDR1 is MGHRA and CDR2 YSYEKL. The CDR3 extends over 15 amino acids. The V and J ends lost 1 base and 3 bases respectively, with 10 bases between them. CDR3 sequence: CASSQVGGHNQPQHF. CDR3 in DNA: TGCGCCAGCAGCCAAGTAGGGGGTCACAATCAGCCCCAGCATTTT.

CDR3 sequence: CASGLSHPTDTQYF. CDR3 bases: TGTGCCAGCGGCCTATCTCATCCCACAGATACGCAGTATTTT. The chain has TRBV27 and TRBJ2-3, with D hard to call. The CDR3 loop spans 14 amino acids. Trimming removed 8 bases from V and 2 bases from J, with 14 bases in between. The germline gives CDR1 MNHEY, CDR2 SMNVEV (reference sequence).

This chain joins TRBV11-2 and TRBJ2-3; TRBD1 or TRBD2 may be the D gene (6 bases each). This CDR3 region has 15 residues. Germline CDR1 reads SGHAT; CDR2 reads FQNNGV. With 5 bases removed from V and 2 bases from J, the gap between germline ends came to 14 bases. Written as DNA, the CDR3 is TGTGCCAGCAGCCTAAGGGGGGAGTTCACAGATACGCAGTATTTT. Translation: CASSLRGEFTDTQYF.

The rearrangement joins TRBV27 to TRBJ2-2; TRBD1 matches 8 bases. The CDR3 is 15 residues long. In germline, CDR1 is MNHEY, CDR2 SMNVEV (reference sequence). J gave up 2 bases and V 5 bases, and 4 bases lay outside the gene matches. The CDR3, as DNA: TGTGCCAGCAGTGCCGACAGGGGTAACACCGGGGAGCTGTTTTTT. It is translated as CASSADRGNTGELFF.

This clonotype appeared a few times. The V gene is TRBV13, the J gene TRBJ2-1; either TRBD1 or TRBD2 may fit D (6 bases each). The CDR3 runs 12 residues. V was shortened by 3 bases and J by 12 bases, with 12 bases between the two germline ends. Germline CDR1 reads PRHDT; CDR2 reads FYEKMQ (reference sequence). Written as DNA, the CDR3 is TGTGCCAGCAGCTTTTTGGGGGGCAGGCAGTTCTTC. Encoded protein: CASSFLGGRQFF.

This clonotype was detected ten times or more. This chain links TRBV6-2 or TRBV6-3 with TRBJ2-7; tentatively, D is TRBD1 or TRBD2 (5 bases each). This CDR3 spans 13 amino acids. The V gene's germline CDR1 is MNHEY and CDR2 SVGEGT. The V gene lost 4 bases and the J gene lost 5 bases, with 12 bases spanning the gap. The CDR3 DNA reads TGTGCCAGCAGTTCCCCCCGGGACCACGAGCAGTACTTC. Its protein product is CASSSPRDHEQYF.

This clonotype was seen a few times. The DNA for the CDR3 is TGTGCCAGCAGCGCGTCAGGGACGACTAATGAAAAACTGTTTTTT. Protein sequence: CASSASGTTNEKLFF. The chain combines TRBV7-2 with TRBJ1-4, with D maybe TRBD1 (5 bases). The length of the CDR3 is 15 residues. Trimming removed 5 bases at V and 2 bases at J, with 12 bases between. Germline assignment: CDR1 SGHTA and CDR2 FQGNSA.

This clonotype showed up just a few times. This chain joins TRBV11-2 and TRBJ2-7; TRBD1 agrees at 10 bases. Germline CDR1 reads SGHAT; CDR2 reads FQNNGV. V lost 5 bases and J lost 2; bases outside the gene matches: 3. This CDR3 has 14 amino acids. CDR3: CASSPGTGAYEQYF. The CDR3 DNA is TGTGCCAGCAGCCCCGGGACAGGGGCCTACGAGCAGTACTTC.

This clonotype has a count of ten or more. This chain joins TRBV5-6 and TRBJ2-1; tentative D call: TRBD2 (5 bases). The CDR3 loop spans 16 amino acids. The germline CDR1 and CDR2 sequences are SGHDT and YYEEEE. V was shortened by 1 base and J by 5 bases, with 16 bases between the two germline ends. The DNA for the CDR3 is TGTGCCAGCAGCTTGAGGGCATCTCGGAGGCACAATGAGCAGTTCTTC. Its translation is CASSLRASRRHNEQFF.

V is TRBV2 and J is TRBJ1-2, with 7 nucleotides matching TRBD1. The trim removed 1 base at V and 6 bases at J, leaving 5 bases unmatched. Germline V gene lookup returns CDR1 SNHLY and CDR2 FYNNEI. The CDR3 totals 14 residues. The CDR3 DNA is TGTGCCAGCAGTGAAGGAAGGACAGGAGATGGCTACACCTTC. It codes for CASSEGRTGDGYTF.

The CDR3 nucleotides are TGTGCCAGCAGCTTGTTTCTCCTAGCGAACCTCAATGAGCAGTTCTTC. This sequence encodes CASSLFLLANLNEQFF. V gene TRBV5-8 combines with J gene TRBJ2-1, with D perhaps matching TRBD2 (6 bases). V lost 1 base to trimming and J lost 6 bases, with 17 bases between them. The CDR3 extends over 16 amino acids. Germline CDR1 is SGHTS and CDR2 is YDEGEE.

The J gene is TRBJ2-7, the V gene TRBV15; possible D gene TRBD2, 5 bases. V shed 0 bases and J shed 4 bases, with 10 bases lying between them. Germline V gene lookup returns CDR1 LNHNV and CDR2 YYDKDF (reference sequence). CDR3 length: 14 amino acids. The CDR3 sequence is CATSRDRSVYEQYF. The CDR3 DNA reads as TGTGCCACCAGCAGAGACCGTAGCGTGTACGAGCAGTACTTC.

This clonotype showed up many times. This chain joins TRBV7-2 and TRBJ2-5; maybe TRBD2 (6 bases). The CDR3 sequence is 15 residues long. V was shortened by 5 bases and J by 1 base, with 14 bases between the two germline ends. Germline V CDR1 and CDR2: SGHTA, FQGNSA. The CDR3 sequence is CASSRPVTSQETQYF. The CDR3 DNA is TGTGCCAGCAGCCGACCCGTGACTAGCCAAGAGACCCAGTACTTC.

In this sample, this clonotype turned up many times. This chain links TRBV20-1 with TRBJ2-1; 7 positions match TRBD2. Germline V gene lookup returns CDR1 DFQATT and CDR2 SNEGSKA (reference sequence). This CDR3 comprises 15 residues. The J segment lost 1 base and the V segment lost 1 base, leaving 4 bases of the junction unmatched. The chain's CDR3 is CSARGGGGSYNEQFF. The CDR3 DNA reads as TGCAGTGCTAGAGGCGGGGGAGGGTCCTACAATGAGCAGTTCTTC.

The chain couples TRBV7-9 to TRBJ2-2; weak D call: TRBD2 (5 bases). The CDR3 consists of 15 residues. Between the trimmed V and J ends, which lost 7 bases and 1 base, there was a span of 13 bases. Germline CDR1 is SEHNR and CDR2 is FQNEAQ (reference sequence). The CDR3 DNA reads TGTGCCAGCAAACGGGCGGCGGGGAACACCGGGGAGCTGTTTTTT. It codes for CASKRAAGNTGELFF.

The chain carries TRBV9 and TRBJ1-1; D not resolved. CDR3 length: 13 residues. The V gene lost 0 bases and the J gene lost 6 bases, with 9 bases spanning the gap. Germline CDR1 SGDLS, CDR2 YYNGEE. In DNA, the CDR3 is TGTGCCAGCAGCGTAGCAGGTGCTGCTGAAGCTTTCTTT. Amino acid sequence: CASSVAGAAEAFF.

The rearrangement uses TRBV6-1 and TRBJ1-2, with D possibly TRBD1 on 5 matching bases. This CDR3 is 15 amino acids long. V lost 7 bases, J lost 0 bases, and 15 bases lay in between. Germline-derived CDR1 and CDR2 are MNHNS and SASEGT. CDR3 bases: TGTGCCAGCACCCCCGGGGGTGCCGCTAACTATGGCTACACCTTC. Protein sequence: CASTPGGAANYGYTF.

The chain is built from TRBV6-2 or TRBV6-3 and TRBJ2-3; D possibly corresponds to TRBD1 (6 bases). Germline V gene data show CDR1 as MNHEY and CDR2 as SVGEGT. The CDR3 is 17 residues long. Trimming took off 0 bases at V and 1 base at J, with 14 bases between the two ends. The CDR3 here is CASSYSRQGYGTDTQYF. As DNA, the CDR3 is TGTGCCAGCAGTTACTCGAGGCAGGGGTATGGCACAGATACGCAGTATTTT.

This clonotype was counted a few times. The chain joins TRBV6-2 or TRBV6-3 to TRBJ2-7, with a weak D call TRBD2 (5 bases). V lost 4 bases, J lost 3 bases, and 7 bases lay in between. Germline V lookup: CDR1 MNHEY, CDR2 SVGEGT. The CDR3 consists of 12 residues. CDR3 coding DNA: TGTGCCAGCAGTTCCGGACTCTACGAGCAGTACTTC. This translates into CASSSGLYEQYF.